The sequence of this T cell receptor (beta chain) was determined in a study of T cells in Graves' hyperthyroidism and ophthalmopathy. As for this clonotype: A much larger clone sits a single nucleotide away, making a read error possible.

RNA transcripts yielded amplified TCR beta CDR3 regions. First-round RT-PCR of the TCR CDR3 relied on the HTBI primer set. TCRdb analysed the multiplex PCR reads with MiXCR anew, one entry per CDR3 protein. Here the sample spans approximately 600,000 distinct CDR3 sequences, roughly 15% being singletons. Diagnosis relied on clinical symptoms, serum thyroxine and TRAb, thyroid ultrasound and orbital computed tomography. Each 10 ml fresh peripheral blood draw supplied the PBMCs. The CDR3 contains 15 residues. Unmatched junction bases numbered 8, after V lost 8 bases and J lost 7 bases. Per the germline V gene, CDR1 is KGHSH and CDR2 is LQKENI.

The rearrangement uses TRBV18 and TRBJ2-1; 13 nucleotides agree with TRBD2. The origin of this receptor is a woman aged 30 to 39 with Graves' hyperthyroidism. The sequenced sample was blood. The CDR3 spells CASAPTSGRLNEQFF. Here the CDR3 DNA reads TGTGCCAGCGCCCCGACTAGCGGGAGGTTGAATGAGCAGTTCTTC.